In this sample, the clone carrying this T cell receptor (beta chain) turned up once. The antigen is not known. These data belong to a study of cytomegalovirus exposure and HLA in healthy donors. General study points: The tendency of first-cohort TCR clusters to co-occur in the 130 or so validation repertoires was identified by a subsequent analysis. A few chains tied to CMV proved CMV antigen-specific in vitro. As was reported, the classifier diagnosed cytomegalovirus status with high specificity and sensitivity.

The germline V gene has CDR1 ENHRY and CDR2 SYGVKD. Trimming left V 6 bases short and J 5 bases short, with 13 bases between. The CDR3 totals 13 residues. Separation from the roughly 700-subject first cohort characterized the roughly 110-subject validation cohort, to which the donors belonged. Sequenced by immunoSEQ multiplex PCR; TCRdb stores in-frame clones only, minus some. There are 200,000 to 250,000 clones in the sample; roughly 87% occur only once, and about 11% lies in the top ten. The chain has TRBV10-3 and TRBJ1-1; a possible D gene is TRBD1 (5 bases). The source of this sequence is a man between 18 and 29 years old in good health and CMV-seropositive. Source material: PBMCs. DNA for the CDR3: TGTGCCATCAGCAAAGGGGAGAGGACTGAAGCTTTCTTT. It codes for CAISKGERTEAFF.